This TCR beta chain appears in the sequencing data of a study of identical twins. Study results and limitations: Alpha sequences out of frame and shared by twins had excess low generation probability. There was more out-of-frame TCR alpha sharing in monozygotic twins than models estimated.

V lost 5 bases, J lost 7 bases, and 12 bases lay in between. This CDR3 spans 13 amino acids. A universal primer site was incorporated via template switching, and the cDNA contained unique molecular identifiers. Each CDR3 protein gets one entry after TCRdb re-called the 5' RACE reads with MiXCR. The top ten clones hold approximately 12% of a sample with 420,000 or so distinct CDR3 sequences, about 18% of them seen once. Concerning this clonotype itself: What it recognizes is unknown.

The sequence was collected from a man in his fifties in good health. V usage is TRBV12-3 or TRBV12-4 and J usage is TRBJ2-1; D is unclear. Sequencing input: naive T cells sorted from blood. The CDR3 reads CASSPLIGNEQFF. In DNA form, the CDR3 reads TGTGCCAGCAGTCCCCTTATCGGGAATGAGCAGTTCTTC.